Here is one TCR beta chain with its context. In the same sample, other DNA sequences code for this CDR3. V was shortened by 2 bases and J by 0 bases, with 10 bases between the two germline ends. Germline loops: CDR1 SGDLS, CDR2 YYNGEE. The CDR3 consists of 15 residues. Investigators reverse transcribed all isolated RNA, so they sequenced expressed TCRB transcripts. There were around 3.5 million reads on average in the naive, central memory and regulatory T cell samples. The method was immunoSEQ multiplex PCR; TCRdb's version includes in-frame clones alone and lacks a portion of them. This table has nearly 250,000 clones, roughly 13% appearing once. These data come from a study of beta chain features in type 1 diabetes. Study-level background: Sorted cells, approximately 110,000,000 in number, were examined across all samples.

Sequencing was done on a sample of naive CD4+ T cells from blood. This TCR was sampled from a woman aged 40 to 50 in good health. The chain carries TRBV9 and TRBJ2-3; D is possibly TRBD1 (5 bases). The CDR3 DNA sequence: TGTGCCAGCAGCGTCGCAGGGCTTAGCACAGATACGCAGTATTTT. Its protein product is CASSVAGLSTDTQYF.